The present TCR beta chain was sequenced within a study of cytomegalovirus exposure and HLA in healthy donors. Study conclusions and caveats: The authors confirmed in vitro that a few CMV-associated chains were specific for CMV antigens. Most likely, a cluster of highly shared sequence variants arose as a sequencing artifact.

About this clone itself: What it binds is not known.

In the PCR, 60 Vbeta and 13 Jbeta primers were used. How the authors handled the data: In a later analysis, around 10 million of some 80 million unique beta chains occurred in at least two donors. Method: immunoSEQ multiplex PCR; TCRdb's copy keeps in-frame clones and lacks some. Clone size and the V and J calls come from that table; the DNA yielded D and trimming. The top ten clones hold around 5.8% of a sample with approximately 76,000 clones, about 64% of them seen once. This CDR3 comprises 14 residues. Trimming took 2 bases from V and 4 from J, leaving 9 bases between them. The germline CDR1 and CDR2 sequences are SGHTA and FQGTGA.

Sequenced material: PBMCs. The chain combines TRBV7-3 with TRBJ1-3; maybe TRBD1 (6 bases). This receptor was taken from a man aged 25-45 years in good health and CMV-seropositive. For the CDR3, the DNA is TGTGCCAGCAGCTTATCAGGGGTCGGAAACACCATATATTTT. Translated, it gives CASSLSGVGNTIYF.